This T cell receptor beta chain was captured by sequencing in a study of T cell clones after liver transplantation. Study summary: At least one year of complete immunosuppression withdrawal without enzymes over twice normal defined tolerance. Study results and caveats: Compared with third party-reactive sequences, donor-reactive ones declined more, independent of withdrawal success. Graft donor-reactive T cells may have migrated into the graft rather than being deleted.

The germline gives CDR1 SGHRS, CDR2 YFSETQ. The CDR3 loop spans 14 amino acids. V trimming: 4 bases; J trimming: 5 bases; junction bases outside the gene matches: 8. As regards this clone: Its antigen remains unknown.

The data were produced by immunoSEQ multiplex PCR, yet TCRdb's version contains in-frame clones alone and is incomplete. In the table there are approximately 65,000 clones, 92% of which are singletons. This sample comprised CD4+ T cells from blood, obtained less than 27 months after liver transplant. This TCR derives from a human patient who received a liver transplant. Some T cells may have originated in the graft donor. This sequence joins TRBV5-1 and TRBJ1-2, with 7 bases aligning to TRBD1. The CDR3 here is CASSHGQVGYGYTF. The CDR3 DNA follows: TGCGCCAGCAGCCACGGACAGGTCGGGTATGGCTACACCTTC.